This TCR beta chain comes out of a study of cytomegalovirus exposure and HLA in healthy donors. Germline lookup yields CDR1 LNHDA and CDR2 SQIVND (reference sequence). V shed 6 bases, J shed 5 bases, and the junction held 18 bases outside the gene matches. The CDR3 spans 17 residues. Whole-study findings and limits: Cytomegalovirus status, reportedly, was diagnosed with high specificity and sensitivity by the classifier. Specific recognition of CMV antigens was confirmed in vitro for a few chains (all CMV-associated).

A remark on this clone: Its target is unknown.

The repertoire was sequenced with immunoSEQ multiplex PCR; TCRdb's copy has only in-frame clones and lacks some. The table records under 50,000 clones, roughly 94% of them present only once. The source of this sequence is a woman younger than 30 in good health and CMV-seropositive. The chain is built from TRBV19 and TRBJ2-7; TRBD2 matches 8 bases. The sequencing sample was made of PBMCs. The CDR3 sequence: CASSGNQGRTSPHEQYF. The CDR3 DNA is TGTGCCAGTAGCGGGAATCAGGGAAGGACTAGCCCTCACGAGCAGTACTTC.